This T cell receptor (beta chain) emerged from a study of T cell repertoires in cytomegalovirus infection. Overall study: Evidence of both CMV infection and a matching HLA type came from public TCR beta signatures. Study observations and caveats: HLA-C-restricted, CMV-specific TCR beta clonotypes were dominant ex vivo.

One entry per CDR3 protein, called by TCRdb with MiXCR from the reads. The table includes about 830,000 distinct CDR3 sequences, 30% to 35% detected once. Between the trimmed V and J ends, which lost 2 bases and 5 bases, there was a span of 14 bases. The germline V gene has CDR1 SGHKS and CDR2 YYEKEE (reference sequence). The CDR3 runs to 15 residues. Details on this clonotype: Antigen: not known.

The sequences come from cultured CD8+ T cells from PBMCs, collected from culture after CMV antigen stimulation. This receptor was identified in a human donor in good health (CMV status not recorded). Some clones in this sample may be carry-over from other donors' samples. The chain employs TRBV5-5 and TRBJ2-1; D possibly matches TRBD1 or TRBD2 (7 bases each). The CDR3 region has the DNA TGTGCCAGCAGCTTTTACAGGGGAGGGCACAATGAGCAGTTCTTC. Amino acid sequence: CASSFYRGGHNEQFF. Drawing the rest from reference TRBV5-5 and TRBJ2-1, the complete variable domain is DAGVTQSPTHLIKTRGQQVTLRCSPISGHKSVSWYQQVLGQGPQFIFQYYEKEERGRGNFPDRFSARQFPNYSSELNVNALLLGDSALYLCASSFYRGGHNEQFFGPGTRLTVL.